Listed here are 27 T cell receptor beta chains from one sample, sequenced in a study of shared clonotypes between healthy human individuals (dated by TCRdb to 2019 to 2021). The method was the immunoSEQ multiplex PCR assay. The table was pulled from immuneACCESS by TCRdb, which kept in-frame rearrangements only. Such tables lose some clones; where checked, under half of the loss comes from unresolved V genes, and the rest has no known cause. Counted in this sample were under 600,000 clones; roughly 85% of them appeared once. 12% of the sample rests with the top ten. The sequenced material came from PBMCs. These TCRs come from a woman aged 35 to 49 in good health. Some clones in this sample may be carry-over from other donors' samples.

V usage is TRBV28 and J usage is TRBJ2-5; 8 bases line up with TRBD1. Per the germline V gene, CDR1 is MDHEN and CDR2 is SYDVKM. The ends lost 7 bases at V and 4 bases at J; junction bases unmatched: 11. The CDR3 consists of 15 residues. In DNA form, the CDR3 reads TGTGCCAGCAAACCCCGGACAGGGAAGGGAGAGACCCAGTACTTC. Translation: CASKPRTGKGETQYF.

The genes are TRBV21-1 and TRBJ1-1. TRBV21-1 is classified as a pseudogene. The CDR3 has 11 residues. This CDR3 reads CASSPTTEAFF. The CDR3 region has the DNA TGTGCCAGCAGCCCCACGACTGAAGCTTTCTTT.

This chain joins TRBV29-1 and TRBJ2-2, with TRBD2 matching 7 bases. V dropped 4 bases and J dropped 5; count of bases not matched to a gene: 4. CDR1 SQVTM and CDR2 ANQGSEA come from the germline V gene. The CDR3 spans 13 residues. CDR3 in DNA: TGCAGCGTTGGGACTAGAAGAACCGGGGAGCTGTTTTTT. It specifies CSVGTRRTGELFF.

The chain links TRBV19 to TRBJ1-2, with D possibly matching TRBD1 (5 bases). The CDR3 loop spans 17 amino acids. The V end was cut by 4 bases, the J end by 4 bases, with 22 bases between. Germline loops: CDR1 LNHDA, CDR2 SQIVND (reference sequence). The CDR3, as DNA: TGTGCCAGTAGTAGGGACGGTCTTTGGGATGCAGGCTATGGCTACACCTTC. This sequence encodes CASSRDGLWDAGYGYTF.

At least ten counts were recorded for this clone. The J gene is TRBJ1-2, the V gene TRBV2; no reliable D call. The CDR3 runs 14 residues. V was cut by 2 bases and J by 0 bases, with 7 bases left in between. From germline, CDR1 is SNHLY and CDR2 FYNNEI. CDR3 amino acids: CASSERGPNYGYTF. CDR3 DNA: TGTGCCAGCAGTGAACGCGGACCTAACTATGGCTACACCTTC.

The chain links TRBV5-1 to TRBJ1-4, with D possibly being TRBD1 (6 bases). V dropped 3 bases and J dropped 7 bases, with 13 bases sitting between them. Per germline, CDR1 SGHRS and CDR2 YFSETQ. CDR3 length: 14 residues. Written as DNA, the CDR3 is TGCGCCAGCAGCTGGAAGGGGGGCTCTGAAAAACTGTTTTTT. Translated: CASSWKGGSEKLFF.

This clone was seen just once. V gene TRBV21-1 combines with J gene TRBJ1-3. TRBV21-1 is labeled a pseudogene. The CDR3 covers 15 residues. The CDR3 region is CASSNMKPSGNTIYF. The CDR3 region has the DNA TGTGCCAGCAGCAATATGAAGCCTTCTGGAAACACCATATATTTT.

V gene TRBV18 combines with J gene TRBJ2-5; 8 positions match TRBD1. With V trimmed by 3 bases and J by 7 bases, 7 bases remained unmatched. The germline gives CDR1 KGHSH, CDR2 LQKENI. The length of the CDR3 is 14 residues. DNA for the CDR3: TGTGCCAGCTCACCTGAGACAGGGGACCTGACCCAGTACTTC. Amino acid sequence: CASSPETGDLTQYF.

The CDR3 nucleotides read TGTGCCAGCAGCCGGGACAGGGCCATCTCTGGGGCCAACGTCCTGACTTTC. Translating it yields CASSRDRAISGANVLTF. The chain is built from TRBV7-3 and TRBJ2-6; 9 positions agree with TRBD1. CDR1 is SGHTA and CDR2 is FQGTGA in the germline V gene. This CDR3 comprises 17 residues. Trimming cost V 5 bases and J 0 bases; bases outside gene matches: 5.

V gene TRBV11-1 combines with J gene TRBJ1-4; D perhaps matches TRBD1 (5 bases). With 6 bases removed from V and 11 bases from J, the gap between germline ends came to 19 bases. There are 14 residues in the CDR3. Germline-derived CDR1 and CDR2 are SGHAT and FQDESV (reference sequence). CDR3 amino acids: CASRGGTEKEKLFF. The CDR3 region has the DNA TGTGCCAGCAGGGGAGGGACGGAGAAAGAGAAACTGTTTTTT.

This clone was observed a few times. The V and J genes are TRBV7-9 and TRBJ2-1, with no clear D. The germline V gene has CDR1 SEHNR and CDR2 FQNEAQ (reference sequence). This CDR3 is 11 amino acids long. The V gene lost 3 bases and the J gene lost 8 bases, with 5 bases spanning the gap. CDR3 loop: CASSFFDEQFF. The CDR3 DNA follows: TGTGCCAGCAGCTTTTTCGATGAGCAGTTCTTC. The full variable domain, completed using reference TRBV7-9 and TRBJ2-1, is DTGVSQNPRHKITKRGQNVTFRCDPISEHNRLYWYRQTLGQGPEFLTYFQNEAQLEKSRLLSDRFSAERPKGSFSTLEIQRTEQGDSAMYLCASSFFDEQFFGPGTRLTVL.

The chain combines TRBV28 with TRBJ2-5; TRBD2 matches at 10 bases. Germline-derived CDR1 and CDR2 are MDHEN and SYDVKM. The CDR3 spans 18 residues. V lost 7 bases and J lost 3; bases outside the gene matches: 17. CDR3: CASTPSGLTSGKKETQYF. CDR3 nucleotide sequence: TGTGCCAGCACTCCCTCGGGTTTAACTAGCGGGAAAAAAGAGACCCAGTACTTC. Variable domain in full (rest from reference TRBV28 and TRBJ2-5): DVKVTQSSRYLVKRTGEKVFLECVQDMDHENMFWYRQDPGLGLRLIYFSYDVKMKEKGDIPEGYSVSREKKERFSLILESASTNQTSMYLCASTPSGLTSGKKETQYFGPGTRLLVL.

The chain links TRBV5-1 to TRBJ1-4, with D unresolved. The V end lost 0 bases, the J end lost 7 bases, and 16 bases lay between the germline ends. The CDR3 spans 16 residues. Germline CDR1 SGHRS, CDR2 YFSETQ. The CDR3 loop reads CASSLDGPTLGEKLFF. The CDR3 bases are TGCGCCAGCAGCTTGGACGGGCCCACATTGGGTGAAAAACTGTTTTTT.

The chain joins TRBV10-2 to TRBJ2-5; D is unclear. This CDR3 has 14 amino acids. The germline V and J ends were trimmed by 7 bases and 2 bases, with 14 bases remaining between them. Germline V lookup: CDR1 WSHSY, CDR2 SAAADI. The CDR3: CASKEAFIQETQYF. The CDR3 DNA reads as TGCGCCAGCAAAGAAGCGTTTATTCAAGAGACCCAGTACTTC.

CDR3 bases: TGTGCCAGCAGTTACTCCCAGGTCCCCGGGGATGAGCAGTTCTTC. Translation gives CASSYSQVPGDEQFF. The rearrangement links TRBV6-6 to TRBJ2-1, with a possible D match to TRBD2 (5 bases). This CDR3 contains 15 residues. The germline V and J ends were trimmed by 0 bases and 8 bases, with 14 bases remaining between them. Germline CDR1 is MNHNY and CDR2 is SVGAGI (reference sequence).

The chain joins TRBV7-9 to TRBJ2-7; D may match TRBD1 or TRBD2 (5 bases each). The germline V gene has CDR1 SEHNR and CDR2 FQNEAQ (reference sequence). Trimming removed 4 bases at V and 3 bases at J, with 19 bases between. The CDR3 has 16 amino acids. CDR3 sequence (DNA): TGTGCCAGCAGCTCGTTCGGGGACCGAAGGCACTACGAGCAGTACTTC. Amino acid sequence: CASSSFGDRRHYEQYF.

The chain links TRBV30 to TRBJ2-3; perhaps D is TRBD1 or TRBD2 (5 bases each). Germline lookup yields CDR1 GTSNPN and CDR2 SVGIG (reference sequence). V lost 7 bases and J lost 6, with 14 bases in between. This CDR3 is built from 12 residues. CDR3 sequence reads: CALSGGWDTQYF. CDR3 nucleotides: TGTGCCTTGTCTGGGGGATGGGATACGCAGTATTTT.

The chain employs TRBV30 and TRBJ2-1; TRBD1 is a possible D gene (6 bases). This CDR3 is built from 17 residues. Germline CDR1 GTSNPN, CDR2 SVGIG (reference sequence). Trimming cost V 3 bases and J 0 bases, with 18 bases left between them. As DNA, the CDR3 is TGTGCCTGGAGGCCCGGTTGGACAGCCAACTCCTACAATGAGCAGTTCTTC. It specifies CAWRPGWTANSYNEQFF.

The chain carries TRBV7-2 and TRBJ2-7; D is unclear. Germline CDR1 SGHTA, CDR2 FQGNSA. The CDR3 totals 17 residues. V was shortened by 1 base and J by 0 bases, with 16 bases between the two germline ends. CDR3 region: CASSLVIDQFSSYEQYF. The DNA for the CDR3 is TGTGCCAGCAGCTTAGTGATAGACCAGTTTAGCTCCTACGAGCAGTACTTC.

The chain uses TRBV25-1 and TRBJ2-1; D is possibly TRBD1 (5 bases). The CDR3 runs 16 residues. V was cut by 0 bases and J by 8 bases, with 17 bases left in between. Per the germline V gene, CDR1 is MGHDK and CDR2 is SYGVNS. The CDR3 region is CASSEYTGRVVDEQFF. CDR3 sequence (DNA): TGTGCCAGCAGTGAATACACAGGCCGCGTGGTAGATGAGCAGTTCTTC.

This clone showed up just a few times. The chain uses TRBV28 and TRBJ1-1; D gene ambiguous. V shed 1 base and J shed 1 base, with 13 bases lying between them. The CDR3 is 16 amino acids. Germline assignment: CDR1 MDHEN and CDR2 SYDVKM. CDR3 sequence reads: CASSLLGLGQNTEAFF. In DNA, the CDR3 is TGTGCCAGCAGTTTATTAGGTCTCGGTCAGAACACTGAAGCTTTCTTT.

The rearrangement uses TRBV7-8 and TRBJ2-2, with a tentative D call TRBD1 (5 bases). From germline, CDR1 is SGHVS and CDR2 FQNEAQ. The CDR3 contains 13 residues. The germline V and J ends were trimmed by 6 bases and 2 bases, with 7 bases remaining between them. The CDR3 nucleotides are TGTGCCAGCAGTCAGGGAAACACCGGGGAGCTGTTTTTT. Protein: CASSQGNTGELFF.

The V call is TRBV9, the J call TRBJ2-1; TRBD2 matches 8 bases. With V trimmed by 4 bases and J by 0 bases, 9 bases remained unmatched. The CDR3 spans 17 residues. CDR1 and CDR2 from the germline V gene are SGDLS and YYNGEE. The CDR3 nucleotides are TGTGCCAGCAGCCCGAACCGCGGGAGGACCTCCTACAATGAGCAGTTCTTC. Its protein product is CASSPNRGRTSYNEQFF.

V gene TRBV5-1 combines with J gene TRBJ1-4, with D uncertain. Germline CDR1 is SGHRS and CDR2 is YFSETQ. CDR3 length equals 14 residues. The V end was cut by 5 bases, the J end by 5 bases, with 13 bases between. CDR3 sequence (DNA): TGCGCCAGCAGTCGAAGCGGTATCAATGAAAAACTGTTTTTT. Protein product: CASSRSGINEKLFF. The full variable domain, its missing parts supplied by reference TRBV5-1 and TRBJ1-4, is KAGVTQTPRYLIKTRGQQVTLSCSPISGHRSVSWYQQTPGQGLQFLFEYFSETQRNKGNFPGRFSGRQFSNSRSEMNVSTLELGDSALYLCASSRSGINEKLFFGSGTQLSVL.

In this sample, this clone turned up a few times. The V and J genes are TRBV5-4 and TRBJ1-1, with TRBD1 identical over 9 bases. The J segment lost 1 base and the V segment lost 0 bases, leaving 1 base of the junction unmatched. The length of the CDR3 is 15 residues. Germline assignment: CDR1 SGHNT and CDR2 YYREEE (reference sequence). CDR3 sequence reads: CASSLAGQGNTEAFF. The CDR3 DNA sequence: TGTGCCAGCAGCTTGGCGGGACAGGGGAACACTGAAGCTTTCTTT.

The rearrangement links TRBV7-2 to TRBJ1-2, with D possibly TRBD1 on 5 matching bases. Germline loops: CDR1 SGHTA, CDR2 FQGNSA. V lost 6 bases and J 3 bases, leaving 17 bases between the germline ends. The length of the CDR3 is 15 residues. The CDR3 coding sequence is TGTGCCAGCAGACAGTACGATACGGGGCACTATGGCTACACCTTC. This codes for CASRQYDTGHYGYTF.

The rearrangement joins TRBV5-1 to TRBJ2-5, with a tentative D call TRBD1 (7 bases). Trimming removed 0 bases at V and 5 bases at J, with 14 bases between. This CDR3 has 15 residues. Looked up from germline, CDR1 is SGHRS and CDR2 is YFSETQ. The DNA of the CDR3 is TGCGCCAGCAGCTTGGAGGCAGGGGGAGGCGAGACCCAGTACTTC. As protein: CASSLEAGGGETQYF.